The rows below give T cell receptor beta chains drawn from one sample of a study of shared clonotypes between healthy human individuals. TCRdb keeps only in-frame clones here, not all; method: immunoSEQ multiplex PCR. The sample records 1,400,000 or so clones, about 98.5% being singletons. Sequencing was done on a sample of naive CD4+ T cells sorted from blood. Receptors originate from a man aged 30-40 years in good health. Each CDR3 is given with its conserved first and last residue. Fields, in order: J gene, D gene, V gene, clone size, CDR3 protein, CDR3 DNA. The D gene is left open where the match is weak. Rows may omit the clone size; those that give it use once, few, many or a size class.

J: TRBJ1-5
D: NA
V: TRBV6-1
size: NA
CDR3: CASSALQGNQPQHF
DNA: TGTGCCAGCAGTGCCTTACAGGGCAATCAGCCCCAGCATTTT

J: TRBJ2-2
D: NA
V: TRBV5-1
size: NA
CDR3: CASSLIGAFGELFF
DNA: TGCGCCAGCAGCTTGATAGGGGCGTTCGGGGAGCTGTTTTTT

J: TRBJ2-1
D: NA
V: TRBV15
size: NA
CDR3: CATSGQTYNEQFF
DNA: TGTGCCACCAGCGGACAGACTTACAATGAGCAGTTCTTC

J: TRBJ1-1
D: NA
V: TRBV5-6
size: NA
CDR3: CASSFVSSTEAFF
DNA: TGTGCCAGCAGCTTTGTCTCGAGCACTGAAGCTTTCTTT

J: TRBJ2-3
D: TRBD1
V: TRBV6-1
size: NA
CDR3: CASPLGDSITDTQYF
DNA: TGTGCCAGCCCTTTGGGGGACAGTATCACAGATACGCAGTATTTT

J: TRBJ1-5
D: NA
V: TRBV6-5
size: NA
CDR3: CASSYRPGQDQPQHF
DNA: TGTGCCAGCAGTTACCGTCCGGGCCAGGATCAGCCCCAGCATTTT

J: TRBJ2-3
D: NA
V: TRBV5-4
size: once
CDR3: CASSWGGLASDTQYF
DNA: TGTGCCAGCAGCTGGGGGGGGCTAGCGTCCGATACGCAGTATTTT

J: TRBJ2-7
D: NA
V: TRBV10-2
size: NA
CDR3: CASSRASVSSYEQYF
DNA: TGCGCCAGCAGTAGGGCTAGCGTGTCCTCCTACGAGCAGTACTTC

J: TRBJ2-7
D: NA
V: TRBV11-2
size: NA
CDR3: CASSLSSQQPYEQYF
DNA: TGTGCCAGCAGCTTAAGTAGTCAACAACCTTACGAGCAGTACTTC

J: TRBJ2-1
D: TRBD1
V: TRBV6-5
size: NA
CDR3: CASSYRDRGPYNEQFF
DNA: TGTGCCAGCAGTTACCGGGACAGGGGGCCCTACAATGAGCAGTTCTTC

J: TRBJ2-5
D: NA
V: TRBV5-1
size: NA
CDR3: CASSLAGERGETQYF
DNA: TGCGCCAGCAGCTTGGCCGGGGAAAGGGGAGAGACCCAGTACTTC

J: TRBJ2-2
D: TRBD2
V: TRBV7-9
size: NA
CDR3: CASPPVSGANTGELFF
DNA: TGTGCCAGCCCACCTGTTAGCGGGGCCAACACCGGGGAGCTGTTTTTT

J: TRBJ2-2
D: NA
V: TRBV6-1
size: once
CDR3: CASSRGSGELFF
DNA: TGTGCCAGCAGTCGGGGATCCGGGGAGCTGTTTTTT

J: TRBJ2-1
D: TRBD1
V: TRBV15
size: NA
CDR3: CATSDRTGANEQFF
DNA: TGTGCCACCAGCGACCGGACAGGGGCCAATGAGCAGTTCTTC